This T cell receptor beta chain derives from a study of cytomegalovirus exposure and HLA in healthy donors. Background on the study: Some 85 million unique TCRs from HLA-typed donors were held in an early data release.

This CDR3 is 13 amino acids long. Trimming left V 6 bases short and J 3 bases short, with 8 bases between. Germline CDR1 is SNHLY and CDR2 is FYNNEI. PCR involved 60 Vbeta and 13 Jbeta primers. Using immunoSEQ multiplex PCR, the repertoire was profiled, and TCRdb retains in-frame clones only, with some absent. The profile covers 55,000 to 75,000 clones, with 62% appearing a single time and around 2.8% taken by the ten largest. The receptor was isolated from a man aged 30 to 39 in good health and CMV-seronegative. V usage is TRBV2 and J usage is TRBJ2-2; maybe TRBD2 (5 bases). The material sequenced was PBMCs. Here the CDR3 reads CASRRVYTGELFF. Written as DNA, the CDR3 is TGTGCCAGCAGGCGGGTTTACACCGGGGAGCTGTTTTTT.